Listed here are 7 T cell receptor beta chains from one sample, sequenced in a study of blood T cell repertoires in COVID-19. The table came from immunoSEQ multiplex PCR; TCRdb's copy has only in-frame clones and leaves some out. The sample has under 150,000 clones; approximately 86% are singletons. The sequencing sample was made of PBMCs or T cells enriched from blood (not recorded which). The origin of the receptors is a woman aged 40 to 50 who had recovered from COVID-19.

The gene calls are TRBV4-1 and TRBJ2-2; 9 bases match TRBD1. The CDR3 consists of 16 residues. The trim removed 5 bases at V and 6 bases at J, leaving 10 bases unmatched. CDR1 and CDR2 (germline): MGHRA, YSYEKL. This CDR3 reads CASSVGNRGPAGELFF. CDR3 coding DNA: TGCGCCAGCAGCGTAGGAAACAGGGGGCCGGCCGGGGAGCTGTTTTTT.

The J gene is TRBJ2-1, the V gene TRBV5-1; no definite D call. V lost 0 bases and J 2 bases, leaving 9 bases between the germline ends. Germline CDR1 SGHRS, CDR2 YFSETQ. The CDR3 is 15 residues long. The CDR3 here is CASSLVFSAYNEQFF. The CDR3 DNA follows: TGCGCCAGCAGCTTGGTCTTTTCGGCCTACAATGAGCAGTTCTTC.

V and J are TRBV6-5 and TRBJ1-2; D not resolved. Trimming pared 0 bases from V and 1 base from J, leaving 12 bases between. The V gene's germline CDR1 is MNHEY and CDR2 SVGAGI. CDR3 length: 16 amino acids. The chain's CDR3 is CASSYSRRRNNYGYTF. DNA of the CDR3: TGTGCCAGCAGTTACTCACGTAGGCGGAATAACTATGGCTACACCTTC.

This clone was recorded only once. The chain has TRBV19 and TRBJ2-3, with D tentatively TRBD2 (6 bases). The CDR3 is 14 residues long. The germline V gene encodes CDR1 LNHDA and CDR2 SQIVND (reference sequence). V lost 6 bases to trimming and J lost 0 bases, with 10 bases between them. CDR3 sequence (DNA): TGTGCCAGTAGGACGGGACTCAGCACAGATACGCAGTATTTT. Translating it yields CASRTGLSTDTQYF.

The rearrangement joins TRBV23-1 to TRBJ2-1, with 10 positions matching TRBD2. TRBV23-1 is annotated as an ORF whose role is uncertain. The J segment lost 2 bases and the V segment lost 7 bases, leaving 8 bases of the junction unmatched. CDR3 length: 16 amino acids. The chain's CDR3 is CASNERSGRAYNEQFF. In nucleotides, the CDR3 is TGCGCCAGCAATGAAAGGAGCGGGAGGGCCTACAATGAGCAGTTCTTC.

The genes are TRBV19 and TRBJ1-1, with a weak D call TRBD1 (5 bases). CDR3 size: 13 residues. Looked up from germline, CDR1 is LNHDA and CDR2 is SQIVND (reference sequence). V gave up 7 bases and J gave up 1 base, with 10 bases separating them. CDR3: CASTGGENTEAFF. For the CDR3, the DNA is TGTGCCAGTACTGGGGGGGAGAACACTGAAGCTTTCTTT. The full variable domain, in which reference TRBV19 and TRBJ1-1 provide the parts outside the CDR3, is DGGITQSPKYLFRKEGQNVTLSCEQNLNHDAMYWYRQDPGQGLRLIYYSQIVNDFQKGDIAEGYSVSREKKESFPLTVTSAQKNPTAFYLCASTGGENTEAFFGQGTRLTVV.

The rearrangement joins TRBV10-3 to TRBJ2-1, with D perhaps TRBD1 (6 bases). The V end lost 4 bases, the J end lost 8 bases, and 12 bases lay between the germline ends. The CDR3 is 13 residues long. Germline values: CDR1 ENHRY, CDR2 SYGVKD. Written as DNA, the CDR3 is TGTGCCATCAGTGGCAGGGGTGGGGATGAGCAGTTCTTC. Translating it yields CAISGRGGDEQFF.